Shown below are 21 T cell receptor beta chains from a single sample sequenced in a study of cytomegalovirus exposure and HLA in healthy donors. The PCR contained 60 Vbeta and 13 Jbeta primers. Produced via immunoSEQ multiplex PCR; TCRdb's table is partial and in-frame only. This sample's clone table lists approximately 120,000 clones. What was sequenced was PBMCs. The receptors stem from a woman in her sixties in good health and CMV-seronegative.

CDR3 region: CASSERGGAGAFF. The DNA of the CDR3 is TGTGCCAGCAGTGAACGGGGGGGGGCCGGAGCTTTCTTT. The chain links TRBV6-1 to TRBJ1-1, with D perhaps TRBD1 (6 bases). Germline V lookup: CDR1 MNHNS, CDR2 SASEGT. V was cut by 2 bases and J by 10 bases, with 14 bases left in between. This CDR3 is 13 amino acids long.

J is TRBJ2-3 and V is TRBV2; no clear D gene. Looked up from germline, CDR1 is SNHLY and CDR2 is FYNNEI. V shed 0 bases and J shed 11 bases, with 12 bases lying between them. CDR3 length: 13 amino acids. The CDR3 DNA reads as TGTGCCAGCAGTGAAGCGCCGTACGCGGAGCAGTATTTT. Its translation is CASSEAPYAEQYF.

This rearrangement joins TRBV14 to TRBJ1-2; D not certain. Trimming pared 4 bases from V and 0 bases from J, leaving 12 bases between. Germline loops: CDR1 SGHDN, CDR2 FVKESK. The CDR3 is 15 amino acids. CDR3 protein: CASSPGFVTNYGYTF. CDR3 coding DNA: TGTGCCAGCAGCCCAGGTTTTGTTACTAACTATGGCTACACCTTC.

The V gene is TRBV4-1, the J gene TRBJ2-5; 8 positions agree with TRBD2. The CDR3 has 16 amino acids. Germline CDR1 MGHRA, CDR2 YSYEKL. After removal of 6 bases from V and 1 base from J, the junction contained 10 bases not matched to a gene. CDR3 loop: CASSRSGLAVQETQYF. In DNA form, the CDR3 reads TGCGCCAGCAGTCGTTCTGGACTAGCAGTCCAAGAGACCCAGTACTTC.

This chain links TRBV11-2 with TRBJ2-5, with 13 bases identical to TRBD2. Trimming cost V 2 bases and J 4 bases; bases outside gene matches: 13. Germline V CDR1 and CDR2: SGHAT, FQNNGV. The CDR3 sequence is 19 residues long. As DNA, the CDR3 is TGTGCCAGCAGCTTAAGACTAGCGGGAGGCCCAGATCCGGGAGAGACCCAGTACTTC. Translating it yields CASSLRLAGGPDPGETQYF.

The J gene is TRBJ1-2, the V gene TRBV12-5; 9 positions match TRBD1. Losses at the gene ends were 6 bases for V and 5 bases for J; bases not matched to a gene: 10. Looked up from germline, CDR1 is LGHNT and CDR2 is FRNRAP. The CDR3 covers 15 residues. This chain's CDR3 is CASGASDRGIYGYTF. The DNA of the CDR3 is TGTGCTAGTGGGGCATCAGACAGGGGGATTTATGGCTACACCTTC.

The rearrangement joins TRBV7-9 to TRBJ2-5; 8 bases align to TRBD1. Trimming cost V 5 bases and J 4 bases; bases outside gene matches: 3. Looked up from germline, CDR1 is SEHNR and CDR2 is FQNEAQ (reference sequence). The CDR3 is 13 amino acids. The chain's CDR3 is CASSITGGETQYF. DNA of the CDR3: TGTGCCAGCAGCATAACAGGGGGAGAGACCCAGTACTTC.

The chain carries TRBV6-5 and TRBJ1-2; 10 bases map to TRBD1. Germline V CDR1 and CDR2: MNHEY, SVGAGI. Trimming removed 4 bases from V and 5 bases from J; junction bases left unmatched: 7. CDR3 size: 15 residues. DNA of the CDR3: TGTGCCAGCAGTTGGAATGACAGGGGGCTTTATGGCTACACCTTC. Translating gives CASSWNDRGLYGYTF.

The chain couples TRBV10-1 to TRBJ2-3; maybe TRBD1 (6 bases). The CDR3 length is 14 residues. Germline values: CDR1 WNHNN, CDR2 SYGVQD (reference sequence). V lost 2 bases and J lost 0, with 6 bases in between. The CDR3 region has the DNA TGCGCCAGCAGTGAGGGACAGAGCACAGATACGCAGTATTTT. Its protein product is CASSEGQSTDTQYF.

This sequence joins TRBV5-5 and TRBJ1-1; D perhaps matches TRBD1 (5 bases). CDR3 length: 14 amino acids. V dropped 4 bases and J dropped 11 bases, with 21 bases sitting between them. Germline lookup yields CDR1 SGHKS and CDR2 YYEKEE (reference sequence). The CDR3 coding sequence is TGTGCCAGCAGCCAAGGGGTGACAAAAGTGGAGGCTTTCTTT. Its protein product is CASSQGVTKVEAFF.

This rearrangement joins TRBV2 to TRBJ1-2, with 9 positions matching TRBD1. The V and J ends lost 5 bases and 7 bases, in that order; junction bases with no gene match: 8. The CDR3 has 14 residues. Germline assignment: CDR1 SNHLY and CDR2 FYNNEI. The CDR3 sequence is CASSIDRGSTGYTF. CDR3 nucleotide sequence: TGTGCCAGCAGTATCGACAGGGGGTCGACTGGCTACACCTTC.

J is TRBJ1-2 and V is TRBV7-9; D may be TRBD1 (6 bases). The V end lost 5 bases, the J end lost 4 bases, and 14 bases lay between the germline ends. Germline lookup yields CDR1 SEHNR and CDR2 FQNEAQ (reference sequence). This CDR3 region has 14 residues. The CDR3 bases are TGTGCCAGCAGCCAGAGGGGGGGGACCTATGGCTACACCTTC. This gives the protein CASSQRGGTYGYTF.

The genes are TRBV19 and TRBJ1-5, with 7 bases matching TRBD1. The junction had 9 bases not matched to a gene; V was cut back by 9 bases and J by 4 bases. Germline assignment: CDR1 LNHDA and CDR2 SQIVND (reference sequence). The length of the CDR3 is 14 residues. The CDR3 is CASNGQASNQPQHF. The CDR3 DNA follows: TGTGCCAGCAATGGACAGGCGTCAAATCAGCCCCAGCATTTT.

The J gene is TRBJ2-2, the V gene TRBV4-2, with TRBD2 matching over 7 bases. The CDR3 length is 15 residues. Unmatched junction bases numbered 6, after V lost 4 bases and J lost 4 bases. CDR1 and CDR2 from the germline V gene are LGHNA and YNFKEQ. CDR3 nucleotide sequence: TGTGCCAGCAGCCGGTTCGGGGGGAGCACCGGGGAGCTGTTTTTT. It specifies CASSRFGGSTGELFF.

The J gene is TRBJ1-2, the V gene TRBV2; perhaps TRBD1 as D (5 bases). This CDR3 contains 14 residues. V was clipped by 0 bases and J by 2 bases, with 7 bases between them. CDR1 and CDR2 (germline): SNHLY, FYNNEI. The CDR3 nucleotides read TGTGCCAGCAGTGAAGCGGACAACAACTATGGCTACACCTTC. Translated, it gives CASSEADNNYGYTF. Variable domain in full (rest from reference TRBV2 and TRBJ1-2): EPEVTQTPSHQVTQMGQEVILRCVPISNHLYFYWYRQILGQKVEFLVSFYNNEISEKSEIFDDQFSVERPDGSNFTLKIRSTKLEDSAMYFCASSEADNNYGYTFGSGTRLTVV.

The chain recombines TRBV2 with TRBJ1-2; the match to TRBD1 covers 7 bases. The germline V gene encodes CDR1 SNHLY and CDR2 FYNNEI. The V segment lost 3 bases and the J segment 2 bases; nucleotides outside the gene matches: 3. CDR3 length equals 14 residues. CDR3 region: CASSDDRVNYGYTF. CDR3 coding DNA: TGTGCCAGCAGTGATGACAGGGTCAACTATGGCTACACCTTC.

V usage is TRBV4-1 and J usage is TRBJ1-3; D may be TRBD1 (6 bases). Per germline, CDR1 MGHRA and CDR2 YSYEKL. This CDR3 contains 15 residues. Trimming cost V 2 bases and J 4 bases, with 12 bases left between them. The CDR3 region is CASSQIPGVGNTIYF. The CDR3 bases are TGCGCCAGCAGCCAAATACCAGGGGTCGGAAACACCATATATTTT.

The V call is TRBV10-3, the J call TRBJ1-1; TRBD1 agrees at 9 bases. Germline CDR1 ENHRY, CDR2 SYGVKD. Trimming cost V 4 bases and J 4 bases; bases outside gene matches: 7. This CDR3 comprises 15 residues. CDR3 sequence reads: CAISGGDRVFTEAFF. Written as DNA, the CDR3 is TGTGCCATCAGTGGGGGGGACAGGGTATTCACTGAAGCTTTCTTT.

This rearrangement joins TRBV7-3 to TRBJ2-2; D might be TRBD2 (5 bases). The CDR3 is made up of 15 amino acids. Germline values: CDR1 SGHTA, CDR2 FQGTGA. Trimming shortened V by 2 bases and J by 4 bases, and 11 bases separated the two germline ends. In DNA, the CDR3 is TGTGCCAGCAGCTTAGGTTCCGGGGTCACCGGGGAGCTGTTTTTT. Its protein is CASSLGSGVTGELFF.

The V and J genes are TRBV6-4 and TRBJ2-7; 7 bases are shared with TRBD2. The CDR3 is made up of 14 amino acids. Germline assignment: CDR1 MRHNA and CDR2 SNTAGT. Unmatched junction bases numbered 3, after V lost 4 bases and J lost 0 bases. CDR3 in DNA: TGTGCCAGCAGTGGGCGGGGGACCTCCTACGAGCAGTACTTC. The encoded protein is CASSGRGTSYEQYF.

J is TRBJ1-5 and V is TRBV6-6; 10 bases match TRBD1. This CDR3 is 15 amino acids long. Trimming took 6 bases from V and 2 from J; bases not matched to a gene: 4. The germline gives CDR1 MNHNY, CDR2 SVGAGI (reference sequence). DNA for the CDR3: TGTGCCAGCAGCCGACAGGGGGCAGGCAATCAGCCCCAGCATTTT. Protein: CASSRQGAGNQPQHF.